This TCR beta chain comes out of a study of cytomegalovirus exposure and HLA in healthy donors. Overall study findings and caveats: Among TCR beta chains, those listed as cytomegalovirus-associated numbered over 150. A previous analysis found most TCR beta V segments productive roughly 87% or roughly 30% of the time. A link between a missense DCLRE1C variant and TCR beta V- and J-gene trimming emerged from a later analysis.

The V gene end was trimmed by 6 bases and the J gene end by 6 bases; junction bases not matched to a gene: 5. CDR1 and CDR2 (germline): MNHNS, SASEGT. The CDR3 length is 14 residues. Donors showed nominal health when sampled, although they likely had unrecorded immune exposures. Note on this clone: Its antigen is not known.

This PCR relied on a set of 60 Vbeta primers and 13 Jbeta primers. Assay: immunoSEQ multiplex PCR; the TCRdb copy retains only in-frame clones and omits some. The repertoire holds 150,000 to 200,000 clones, with about 80% as singletons. V usage is TRBV6-1 and J usage is TRBJ2-2; 9 positions match TRBD1. The receptor was derived from a woman aged 18-35 years in good health and CMV-seropositive. The specimen was PBMCs. Written as DNA, the CDR3 is TGTGCCAGCAGACTTGGGACAGGGCCCGGGGAGCTGTTTTTT. This encodes CASRLGTGPGELFF.